The T cell receptor beta chain described here comes from a study of blood T cells in healthy people across ages. Then a second PCR, running about 6 to 11 cycles, was carried out with a sample-barcoded 5' primer and a J-beta primer mix. TCRdb ran MiXCR on the 5' RACE reads and lists one entry per CDR3 protein. Here the sample spans about 800,000 distinct CDR3 sequences, around a quarter being singletons. The CDR3 has 14 amino acids. Trimming removed 3 bases from V and 5 bases from J, with 13 bases in between. These data are also associated with another study on T cells of mothers and their children.

The clonotype was recovered from a boy under 18 in good health. The rearrangement links TRBV12-3 or TRBV12-4 to TRBJ2-5; tentatively, D is TRBD1 or TRBD2 (5 bases each). Material: blood. CDR3 sequence: CASSLSHGDETQYF. CDR3 sequence (DNA): TGTGCCAGCAGTTTGTCTCACGGGGACGAGACCCAGTACTTC.